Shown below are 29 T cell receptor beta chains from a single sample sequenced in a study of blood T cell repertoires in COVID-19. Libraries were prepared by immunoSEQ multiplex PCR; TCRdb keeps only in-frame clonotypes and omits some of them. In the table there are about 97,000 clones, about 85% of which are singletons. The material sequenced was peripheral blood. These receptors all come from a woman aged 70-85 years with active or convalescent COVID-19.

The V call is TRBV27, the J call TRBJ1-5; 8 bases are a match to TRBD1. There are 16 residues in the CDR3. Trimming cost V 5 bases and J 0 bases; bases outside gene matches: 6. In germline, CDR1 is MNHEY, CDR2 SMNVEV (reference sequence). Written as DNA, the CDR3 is TGTGCCAGCAGTCCCGACAGGGGTGATAGCAATCAGCCCCAGCATTTT. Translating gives CASSPDRGDSNQPQHF.

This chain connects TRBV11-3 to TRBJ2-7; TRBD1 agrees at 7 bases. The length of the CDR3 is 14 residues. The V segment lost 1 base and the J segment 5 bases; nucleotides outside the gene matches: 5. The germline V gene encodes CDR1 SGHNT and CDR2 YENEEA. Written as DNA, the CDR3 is TGTGCCAGCAGCTTAGGGACAGGTACCCACGAGCAGTACTTC. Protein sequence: CASSLGTGTHEQYF.

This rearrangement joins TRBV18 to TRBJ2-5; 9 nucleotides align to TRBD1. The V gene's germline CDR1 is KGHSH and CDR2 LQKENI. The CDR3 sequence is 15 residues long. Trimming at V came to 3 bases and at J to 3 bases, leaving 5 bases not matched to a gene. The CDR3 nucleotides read TGTGCCAGCTCACCCGCGACAGGGGGGGAAGAGACCCAGTACTTC. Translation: CASSPATGGEETQYF.

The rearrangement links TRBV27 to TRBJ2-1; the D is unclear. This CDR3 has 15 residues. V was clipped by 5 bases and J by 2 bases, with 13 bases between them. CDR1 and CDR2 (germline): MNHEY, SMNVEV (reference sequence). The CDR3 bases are TGTGCCAGCAGTCAGACGACATCCACCTACAATGAGCAGTTCTTC. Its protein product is CASSQTTSTYNEQFF.

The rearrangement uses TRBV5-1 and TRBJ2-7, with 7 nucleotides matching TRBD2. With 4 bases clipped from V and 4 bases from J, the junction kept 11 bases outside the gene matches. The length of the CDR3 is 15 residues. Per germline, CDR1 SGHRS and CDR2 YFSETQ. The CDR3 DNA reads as TGCGCCAGCAGCCCGGGAGGTTCGGGAAAATACGAGCAGTACTTC. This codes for CASSPGGSGKYEQYF.

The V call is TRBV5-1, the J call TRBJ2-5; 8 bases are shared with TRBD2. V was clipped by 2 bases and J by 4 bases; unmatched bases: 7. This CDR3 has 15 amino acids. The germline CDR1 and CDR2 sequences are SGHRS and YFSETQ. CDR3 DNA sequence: TGCGCCAGCAGCTTCCTGACTAGCGAAAGAGAGACCCAGTACTTC. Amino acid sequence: CASSFLTSERETQYF.

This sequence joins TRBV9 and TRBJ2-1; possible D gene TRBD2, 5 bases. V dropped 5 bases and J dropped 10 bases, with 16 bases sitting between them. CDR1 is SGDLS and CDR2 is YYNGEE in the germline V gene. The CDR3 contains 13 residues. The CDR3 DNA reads TGTGCCAGCAGTCCCCTGACTAACGGCGAGCAGTTCTTC. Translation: CASSPLTNGEQFF.

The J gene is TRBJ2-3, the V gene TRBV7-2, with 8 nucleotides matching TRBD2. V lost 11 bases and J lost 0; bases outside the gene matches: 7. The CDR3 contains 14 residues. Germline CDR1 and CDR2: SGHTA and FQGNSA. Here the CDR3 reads CAGTRGGSTDTQYF. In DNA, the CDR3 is TGTGCCGGAACTCGGGGGGGTAGCACAGATACGCAGTATTTT.

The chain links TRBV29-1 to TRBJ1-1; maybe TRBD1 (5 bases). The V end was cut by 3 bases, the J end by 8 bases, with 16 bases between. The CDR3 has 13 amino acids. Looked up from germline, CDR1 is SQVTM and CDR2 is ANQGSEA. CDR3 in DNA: TGCAGCGTTGAGGGGCCAGGCACGATGGAAGCTTTCTTT. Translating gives CSVEGPGTMEAFF.

CDR3 bases: TGTGCCAGCAGCAAGAGCGGGGGGGCGATTGAGCAGTTCTTC. Its translation: CASSKSGGAIEQFF. The V call is TRBV9, the J call TRBJ2-1, with 10 bases aligning to TRBD2. CDR1 is SGDLS, CDR2 YYNGEE, per germline. Unmatched junction bases numbered 7, after V lost 4 bases and J lost 9 bases. There are 14 residues in the CDR3.

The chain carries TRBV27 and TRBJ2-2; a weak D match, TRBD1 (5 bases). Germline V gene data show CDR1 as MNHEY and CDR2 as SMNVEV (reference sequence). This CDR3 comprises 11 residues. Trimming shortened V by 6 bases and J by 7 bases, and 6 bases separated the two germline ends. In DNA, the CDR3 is TGTGCCAGCAGAGGGGTCGGGGAGCTGTTTTTT. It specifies CASRGVGELFF.

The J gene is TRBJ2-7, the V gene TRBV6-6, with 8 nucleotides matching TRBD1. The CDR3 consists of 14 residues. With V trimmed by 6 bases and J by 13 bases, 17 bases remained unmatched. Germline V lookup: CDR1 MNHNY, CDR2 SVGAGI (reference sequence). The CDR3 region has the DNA TGTGCCAGCAGCCCGGACAGGGCGGGCCTTAGGAGCTACTTC. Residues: CASSPDRAGLRSYF.

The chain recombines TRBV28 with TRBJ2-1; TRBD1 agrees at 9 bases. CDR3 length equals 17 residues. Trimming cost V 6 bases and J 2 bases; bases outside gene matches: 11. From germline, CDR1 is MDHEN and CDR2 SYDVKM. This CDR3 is CASSRHPGQGAYNEQFF. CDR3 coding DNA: TGTGCCAGCAGCCGACACCCGGGACAGGGAGCCTACAATGAGCAGTTCTTC.

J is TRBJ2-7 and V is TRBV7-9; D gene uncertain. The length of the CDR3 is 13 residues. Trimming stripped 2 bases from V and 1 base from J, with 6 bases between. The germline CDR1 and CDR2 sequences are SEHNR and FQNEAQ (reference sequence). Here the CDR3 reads CASSLLQSYEQYF. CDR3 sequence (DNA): TGTGCCAGCAGCTTATTACAGTCCTACGAGCAGTACTTC.

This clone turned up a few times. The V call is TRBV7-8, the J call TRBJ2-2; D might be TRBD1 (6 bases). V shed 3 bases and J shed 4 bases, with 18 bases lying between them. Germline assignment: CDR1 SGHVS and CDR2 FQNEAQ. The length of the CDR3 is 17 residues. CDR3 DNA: TGTGCCAGCAGCTTGGGGGCTCGTCAGGGTCCCACCGGGGAGCTGTTTTTT. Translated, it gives CASSLGARQGPTGELFF.

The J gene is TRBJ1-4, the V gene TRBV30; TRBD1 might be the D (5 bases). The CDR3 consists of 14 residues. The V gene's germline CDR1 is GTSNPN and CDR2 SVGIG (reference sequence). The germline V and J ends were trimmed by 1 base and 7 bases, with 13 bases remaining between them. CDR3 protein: CAWSAGGVGEKLFF. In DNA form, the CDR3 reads TGTGCCTGGAGTGCGGGGGGAGTCGGTGAAAAACTGTTTTTT. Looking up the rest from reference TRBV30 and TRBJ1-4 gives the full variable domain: SQTIHQWPATLVQPVGSPLSLECTVEGTSNPNLYWYRQAAGRGLQLLFYSVGIGQISSEVPQNLSASRPQDRQFILSSKKLLLSDSGFYLCAWSAGGVGEKLFFGSGTQLSVL.

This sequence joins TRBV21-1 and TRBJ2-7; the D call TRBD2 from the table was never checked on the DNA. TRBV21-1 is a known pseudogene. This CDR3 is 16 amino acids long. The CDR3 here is CASSKLPCDSSYEQYF. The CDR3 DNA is TGTGCCAGCAGCAAACTGCCGTGCGATAGCTCCTACGAGCAGTACTTC.

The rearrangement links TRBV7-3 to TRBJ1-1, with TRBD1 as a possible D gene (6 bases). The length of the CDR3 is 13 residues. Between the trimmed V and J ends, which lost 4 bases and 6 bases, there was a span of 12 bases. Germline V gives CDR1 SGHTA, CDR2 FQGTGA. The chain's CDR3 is CASSSGVGAEAFF. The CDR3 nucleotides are TGTGCCAGCAGCTCAGGGGTAGGGGCTGAAGCTTTCTTT.

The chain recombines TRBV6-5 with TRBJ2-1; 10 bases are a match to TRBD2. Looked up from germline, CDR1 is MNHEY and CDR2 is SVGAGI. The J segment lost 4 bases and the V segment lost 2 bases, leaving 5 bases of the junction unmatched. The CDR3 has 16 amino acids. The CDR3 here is CASSYGSSGGYNEQFF. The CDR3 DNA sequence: TGTGCCAGCAGTTACGGGTCTAGCGGGGGTTACAATGAGCAGTTCTTC.

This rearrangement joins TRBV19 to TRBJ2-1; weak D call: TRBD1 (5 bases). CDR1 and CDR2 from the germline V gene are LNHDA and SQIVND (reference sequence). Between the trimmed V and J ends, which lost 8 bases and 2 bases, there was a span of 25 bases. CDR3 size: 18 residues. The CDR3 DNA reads TGTGCCAGTGCCATGGGGCCTACTCAAAGGGGCACCTACAATGAGCAGTTCTTC. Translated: CASAMGPTQRGTYNEQFF.

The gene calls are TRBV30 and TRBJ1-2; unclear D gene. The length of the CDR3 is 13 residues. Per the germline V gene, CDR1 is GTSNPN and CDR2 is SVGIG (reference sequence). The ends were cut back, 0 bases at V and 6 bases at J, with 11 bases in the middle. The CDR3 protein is CAWSVERADGYTF. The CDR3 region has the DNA TGTGCCTGGAGTGTAGAGAGGGCGGATGGCTACACCTTC.

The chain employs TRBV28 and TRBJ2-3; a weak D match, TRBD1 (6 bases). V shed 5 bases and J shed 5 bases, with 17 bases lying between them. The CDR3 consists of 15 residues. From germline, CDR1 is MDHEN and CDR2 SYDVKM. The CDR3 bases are TGTGCCAGCAGTCGCATACAGGGATCAGTAGATACGCAGTATTTT. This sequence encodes CASSRIQGSVDTQYF. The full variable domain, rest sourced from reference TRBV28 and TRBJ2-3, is DVKVTQSSRYLVKRTGEKVFLECVQDMDHENMFWYRQDPGLGLRLIYFSYDVKMKEKGDIPEGYSVSREKKERFSLILESASTNQTSMYLCASSRIQGSVDTQYFGPGTRLTVL.

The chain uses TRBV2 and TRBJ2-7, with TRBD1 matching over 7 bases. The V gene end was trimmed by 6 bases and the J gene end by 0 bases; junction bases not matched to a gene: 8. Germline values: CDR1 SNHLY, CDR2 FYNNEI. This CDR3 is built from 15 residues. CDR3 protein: CASSAVGTVSYEQYF. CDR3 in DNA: TGTGCCAGCAGCGCAGTCGGGACAGTCTCCTACGAGCAGTACTTC.

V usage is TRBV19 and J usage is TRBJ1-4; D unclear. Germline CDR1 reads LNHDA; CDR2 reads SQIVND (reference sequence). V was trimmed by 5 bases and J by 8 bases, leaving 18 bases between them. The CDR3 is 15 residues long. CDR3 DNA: TGTGCCAGTAGTGGCGGCTCCCTAAAGGCGGAAAAACTGTTTTTT. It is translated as CASSGGSLKAEKLFF. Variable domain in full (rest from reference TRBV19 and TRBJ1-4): DGGITQSPKYLFRKEGQNVTLSCEQNLNHDAMYWYRQDPGQGLRLIYYSQIVNDFQKGDIAEGYSVSREKKESFPLTVTSAQKNPTAFYLCASSGGSLKAEKLFFGSGTQLSVL.

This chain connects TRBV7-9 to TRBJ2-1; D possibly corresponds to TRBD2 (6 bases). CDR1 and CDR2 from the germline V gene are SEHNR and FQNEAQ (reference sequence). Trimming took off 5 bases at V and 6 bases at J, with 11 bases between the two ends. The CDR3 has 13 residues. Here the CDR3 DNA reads TGTGCCAGCAGCGGGGGACTCTTCAATGAGCAGTTCTTC. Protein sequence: CASSGGLFNEQFF.

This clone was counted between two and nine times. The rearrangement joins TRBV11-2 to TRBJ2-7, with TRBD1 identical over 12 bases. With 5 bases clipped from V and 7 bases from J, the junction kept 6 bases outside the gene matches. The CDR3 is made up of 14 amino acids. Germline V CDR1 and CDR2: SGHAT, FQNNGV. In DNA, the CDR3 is TGTGCCAGCAGCACGGGACAGGGGGCGCGGGAGCAGTACTTC. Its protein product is CASSTGQGAREQYF.

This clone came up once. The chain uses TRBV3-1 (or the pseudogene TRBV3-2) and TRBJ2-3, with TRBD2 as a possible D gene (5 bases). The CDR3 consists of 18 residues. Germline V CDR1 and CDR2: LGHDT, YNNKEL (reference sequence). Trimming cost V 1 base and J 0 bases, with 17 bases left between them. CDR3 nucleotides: TGTGCCAGCAGCCAAGTGAGGTATTACGGGGAGAGCACAGATACGCAGTATTTT. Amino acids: CASSQVRYYGESTDTQYF.

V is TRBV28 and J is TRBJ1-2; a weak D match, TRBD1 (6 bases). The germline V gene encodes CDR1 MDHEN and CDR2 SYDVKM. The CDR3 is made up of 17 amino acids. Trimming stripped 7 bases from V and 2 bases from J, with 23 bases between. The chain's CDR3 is CASTIPFAGTNNYGYTF. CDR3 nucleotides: TGTGCCAGCACCATACCGTTTGCCGGGACAAACAACTATGGCTACACCTTC.

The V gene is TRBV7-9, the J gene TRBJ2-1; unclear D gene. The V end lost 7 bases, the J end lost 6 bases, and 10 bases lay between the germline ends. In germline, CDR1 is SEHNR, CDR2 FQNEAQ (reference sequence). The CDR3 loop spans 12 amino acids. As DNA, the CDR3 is TGTGCCAGCACCATTGTAGCCAATGAGCAGTTCTTC. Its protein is CASTIVANEQFF.